The 28 T cell receptor beta chains below were found in one sample sequenced in a study of shared clonotypes between healthy human individuals. Method: immunoSEQ multiplex PCR; TCRdb's copy keeps in-frame clones and lacks some. The sample has 2 million to 2.5 million clones; 90% to 97% are singletons. Sequenced sample: naive CD4+ T cells sorted from blood. Specified subset: CD45RA+ positively selected. These TCRs come from a man in his late teens or twenties in good health.

The V call is TRBV6-5, the J call TRBJ1-2; D remains unclear. Trimming shortened V by 1 base and J by 6 bases, and 9 bases separated the two germline ends. CDR3 length: 13 amino acids. Germline V lookup: CDR1 MNHEY, CDR2 SVGAGI. CDR3 sequence (DNA): TGTGCCAGCAGTTACTTAGGACGGGATGGCTACACCTTC. Protein sequence: CASSYLGRDGYTF.

The V gene is TRBV13, the J gene TRBJ1-3; the D gene is possibly TRBD1 (6 bases). Germline CDR1 reads PRHDT; CDR2 reads FYEKMQ (reference sequence). V gave up 1 base and J gave up 3 bases, with 13 bases separating them. The CDR3 is made up of 16 amino acids. Here the CDR3 reads CASSLVAGAGGNTIYF. In DNA form, the CDR3 reads TGTGCCAGCAGCTTAGTAGCAGGGGCAGGTGGAAACACCATATATTTT.

J is TRBJ2-1 and V is TRBV28, with D possibly matching TRBD2 (7 bases). With 7 bases removed from V and 0 bases from J, the gap between germline ends came to 16 bases. The CDR3 extends over 16 amino acids. Germline V gene data show CDR1 as MDHEN and CDR2 as SYDVKM. CDR3 bases: TGTGCCAGCACTCGGGGGGCGGTAAGCTCCTACAATGAGCAGTTCTTC. This gives the protein CASTRGAVSSYNEQFF. The full variable domain, with the rest looked up from reference TRBV28 and TRBJ2-1, is DVKVTQSSRYLVKRTGEKVFLECVQDMDHENMFWYRQDPGLGLRLIYFSYDVKMKEKGDIPEGYSVSREKKERFSLILESASTNQTSMYLCASTRGAVSSYNEQFFGPGTRLTVL.

The chain recombines TRBV7-2 with TRBJ1-1; TRBD1 matches at 7 bases. The CDR3 runs to 15 residues. CDR1 is SGHTA, CDR2 FQGNSA, per germline. V was pared by 5 bases and J by 1 base, with 7 bases of the junction left unmatched. CDR3 amino acids: CASSPRGVPNTEAFF. The CDR3 coding sequence is TGTGCCAGCAGCCCCAGGGGGGTTCCGAACACTGAAGCTTTCTTT.

This chain connects TRBV27 to TRBJ2-1; the match to TRBD1 covers 9 bases. The CDR3 has 15 amino acids. The trim removed 2 bases at V and 7 bases at J, leaving 6 bases unmatched. Looked up from germline, CDR1 is MNHEY and CDR2 is SMNVEV (reference sequence). CDR3 sequence reads: CASSLTGGAWNEQFF. The CDR3 DNA sequence: TGTGCCAGCAGTTTAACAGGGGGCGCTTGGAATGAGCAGTTCTTC.

This clone is a singleton in its sample. The junction shows a germline mismatch at one end, possibly a read error. V usage is TRBV30 and J usage is TRBJ2-7; the match to TRBD1 covers 8 bases. Germline CDR1 GTSNPN, CDR2 SVGIG (reference sequence). CDR3 length: 12 residues. In DNA, the CDR3 is TGTGCCTGGAGGGGACAGGCGGGCGGTTCGGACTTC. Protein sequence: CAWRGQAGGSDF.

The V call is TRBV2, the J call TRBJ2-7; 10 bases are a match to TRBD1. The CDR3 sequence is 15 residues long. Trimming took 6 bases from V and 5 from J; bases not matched to a gene: 10. The germline V gene has CDR1 SNHLY and CDR2 FYNNEI. The CDR3 nucleotides are TGTGCCAGCAGGCAAGGGGAGGACAGGGGGGACGAGCAGTACTTC. This gives the protein CASRQGEDRGDEQYF.

The genes are TRBV15 and TRBJ1-6; no reliable D call. The CDR3 loop spans 15 amino acids. Germline V gene sequence: CDR1 LNHNV, CDR2 YYDKDF (reference sequence). V dropped 6 bases and J dropped 0 bases, with 9 bases sitting between them. CDR3 sequence: CATRTTSSYNSPLHF. CDR3 nucleotides: TGTGCCACCAGGACAACCAGCTCCTATAATTCACCCCTCCACTTT.

DNA for the CDR3: TGTGCCACCAGCAGAGATCAGATAGGGACACATAATGAAAAACTGTTTTTT. Amino acid sequence: CATSRDQIGTHNEKLFF. The rearrangement links TRBV15 to TRBJ1-4, with D perhaps matching TRBD1 (6 bases). CDR3 length: 17 amino acids. Looked up from germline, CDR1 is LNHNV and CDR2 is YYDKDF (reference sequence). Trimming shortened V by 0 bases and J by 4 bases, and 15 bases separated the two germline ends.

The genes are TRBV4-1 and TRBJ2-2; the D gene is possibly TRBD1 (5 bases). V was trimmed by 0 bases and J by 1 base, leaving 9 bases between them. In germline, CDR1 is MGHRA, CDR2 YSYEKL. CDR3 size: 16 residues. The DNA of the CDR3 is TGCGCCAGCAGCCAAGAGGGGCTTCTGAACACCGGGGAGCTGTTTTTT. It codes for CASSQEGLLNTGELFF.

This clone showed up just once. J is TRBJ1-1 and V is TRBV7-6; 8 positions agree with TRBD1. Per germline, CDR1 SGHVS and CDR2 FNYEAQ. V lost 4 bases and J lost 4; bases outside the gene matches: 2. The CDR3 extends over 13 amino acids. CDR3 nucleotide sequence: TGTGCCAGCAGCTCGACAGGGGCCACTGAAGCTTTCTTT. Amino acid sequence: CASSSTGATEAFF.

The chain recombines TRBV4-2 with TRBJ2-3; 9 nucleotides line up with TRBD2. Germline CDR1 and CDR2: LGHNA and YNFKEQ. This CDR3 is built from 17 residues. J was trimmed by 5 bases and V by 1 base; bases with no gene match: 10. Here the CDR3 reads CASSQGYGGGAGDTQYF. The DNA of the CDR3 is TGTGCCAGCAGCCAAGGGTATGGCGGGGGGGCCGGAGATACGCAGTATTTT.

The chain combines TRBV29-1 with TRBJ1-1, with 12 positions matching TRBD1. V was clipped by 6 bases and J by 0 bases; unmatched bases: 14. Germline V CDR1 and CDR2: SQVTM, ANQGSEA. The CDR3 loop spans 18 amino acids. For the CDR3, the DNA is TGCAGCGTCAGAACCCGGGACAGGGGGCGTCCAATGAACACTGAAGCTTTCTTT. It codes for CSVRTRDRGRPMNTEAFF.

The chain is built from TRBV19 and TRBJ1-2, with 8 bases matching TRBD1. CDR1 is LNHDA, CDR2 SQIVND, per germline (reference sequence). This CDR3 region has 15 residues. V was pared by 1 base and J by 5 bases, with 6 bases of the junction left unmatched. The CDR3 DNA is TGTGCCAGTAGTATAGGCGGGACAGGCAATTATGGCTACACCTTC. This translates into CASSIGGTGNYGYTF.

The chain has TRBV15 and TRBJ1-5; no definite D call. Trimming removed 0 bases from V and 1 base from J, with 4 bases in between. Germline lookup yields CDR1 LNHNV and CDR2 YYDKDF (reference sequence). CDR3 size: 14 residues. Here the CDR3 DNA reads TGTGCCACCAGCAGAGATGGAAGCAATCAGCCCCAGCATTTT. Translating it yields CATSRDGSNQPQHF.

The rearrangement joins TRBV7-9 to TRBJ1-2; D gene ambiguous. From germline, CDR1 is SEHNR and CDR2 FQNEAQ (reference sequence). The CDR3 consists of 13 residues. The ends were cut back, 0 bases at V and 7 bases at J, with 9 bases in the middle. In DNA, the CDR3 is TGTGCCAGCAGCTTAGCAGGCCCGAGTGGCTACACCTTC. Its translation: CASSLAGPSGYTF.

V usage is TRBV5-6 and J usage is TRBJ2-3, with a weak D call TRBD2 (6 bases). This CDR3 region has 15 residues. Germline CDR1 SGHDT, CDR2 YYEEEE. Trimming left V 5 bases short and J 4 bases short, with 17 bases between. In nucleotides, the CDR3 is TGTGCCAGCAGGGCGGGGAGTCGGGTCTCAGATACGCAGTATTTT. Translated: CASRAGSRVSDTQYF.

The chain combines TRBV6-1 with TRBJ2-2; maybe TRBD1 (6 bases). CDR1 MNHNS and CDR2 SASEGT come from the germline V gene. The V end was cut by 4 bases, the J end by 6 bases, with 9 bases between. The length of the CDR3 is 13 residues. CDR3 sequence: CASSADRSGELFF. The CDR3 coding sequence is TGTGCCAGCAGTGCCGACAGGTCCGGGGAGCTGTTTTTT.

The V and J genes are TRBV25-1 and TRBJ1-4; weak D call: TRBD1 (5 bases). V gave up 4 bases and J gave up 8 bases, with 8 bases separating them. CDR3 length: 12 amino acids. The V gene's germline CDR1 is MGHDK and CDR2 SYGVNS. The DNA for the CDR3 is TGTGCCAGCAGTGCACAGGTCGAAAAACTGTTTTTT. Protein product: CASSAQVEKLFF. Full variable domain (outside the CDR3, taken from reference TRBV25-1 and TRBJ1-4): EADIYQTPRYLVIGTGKKITLECSQTMGHDKMYWYQQDPGMELHLIHYSYGVNSTEKGDLSSESTVSRIRTEHFPLTLESARPSHTSQYLCASSAQVEKLFFGSGTQLSVL.

This chain connects TRBV15 to TRBJ2-1, with D unclear. V dropped 8 bases and J dropped 1 base, with 15 bases sitting between them. CDR3 size: 15 residues. Looked up from germline, CDR1 is LNHNV and CDR2 is YYDKDF (reference sequence). CDR3 in amino acids: CATGLGGLSYNEQFF. The CDR3 region has the DNA TGTGCCACCGGCCTAGGCGGCCTGTCCTACAATGAGCAGTTCTTC.

V and J are TRBV10-1 and TRBJ1-5; D gene ambiguous. The CDR3 spans 13 residues. Trimming left V 3 bases short and J 6 bases short, with 9 bases between. The germline CDR1 and CDR2 sequences are WNHNN and SYGVQD (reference sequence). As DNA, the CDR3 is TGCGCCAGCAGTGAAACTCAAGGTCAGCCCCAGCATTTT. Its protein product is CASSETQGQPQHF.

V and J are TRBV10-3 and TRBJ2-5, with 9 bases matching TRBD2. This CDR3 is 16 amino acids long. The J segment lost 8 bases and the V segment lost 5 bases, leaving 15 bases of the junction unmatched. Germline CDR1 is ENHRY and CDR2 is SYGVKD. The CDR3 reads CAISSPTRAGGETQYF. The CDR3 nucleotides are TGTGCCATCAGTTCTCCAACCAGGGCGGGAGGGGAAACCCAGTACTTC.

V gene TRBV5-5 combines with J gene TRBJ2-4; weak D call: TRBD2 (5 bases). The V gene lost 5 bases and the J gene lost 0 bases, with 15 bases spanning the gap. The germline V gene encodes CDR1 SGHKS and CDR2 YYEKEE (reference sequence). The CDR3 contains 16 residues. The CDR3 nucleotides are TGTGCCAGCAGTCTTTATACGGGGATAGCCAAAAACATTCAGTACTTC. It codes for CASSLYTGIAKNIQYF.

The DNA of the CDR3 is TGCAGCGCCTCGGGGCAGAGCTATGGCTACACCTTC. Amino acid sequence: CSASGQSYGYTF. V gene TRBV29-1 combines with J gene TRBJ1-2; possible D gene TRBD1, 5 bases. Trimming shortened V by 7 bases and J by 4 bases, and 13 bases separated the two germline ends. This CDR3 has 12 amino acids. Germline V gene data show CDR1 as SQVTM and CDR2 as ANQGSEA.

The chain is built from TRBV7-2 and TRBJ1-3, with 10 bases fitting TRBD1. Losses at the gene ends were 5 bases for V and 0 bases for J; bases not matched to a gene: 7. The germline CDR1 and CDR2 sequences are SGHTA and FQGNSA. This CDR3 region has 17 residues. The CDR3 sequence: CASSPSRDRGSGNTIYF. CDR3 in DNA: TGTGCCAGCAGCCCGTCCCGGGACAGGGGCTCTGGAAACACCATATATTTT.

The CDR3 is CAISESGQASSYEQYF. In nucleotides, the CDR3 is TGTGCCATCAGTGAGTCGGGGCAGGCCAGCTCCTACGAGCAGTACTTC. The rearrangement uses TRBV10-3 and TRBJ2-7; maybe TRBD1 (5 bases). Trimming took 0 bases from V and 0 from J, leaving 12 bases between them. This CDR3 comprises 16 residues. Germline lookup yields CDR1 ENHRY and CDR2 SYGVKD.

The gene calls are TRBV10-3 and TRBJ2-1, with TRBD2 matching 14 bases. The germline V gene encodes CDR1 ENHRY and CDR2 SYGVKD. The CDR3 runs 16 residues. V lost 7 bases to trimming and J lost 7 bases; unmatched junction nucleotides: 9. The CDR3 nucleotides are TGTGCCATCAAGCCGGGACTAGCGGGAGCTAAGAATGAGCAGTTCTTC. The encoded protein is CAIKPGLAGAKNEQFF.

The rearrangement joins TRBV10-3 to TRBJ2-5; D is ambiguous. This CDR3 spans 16 amino acids. The V gene's germline CDR1 is ENHRY and CDR2 SYGVKD. Trimming removed 7 bases from V and 4 bases from J, with 22 bases in between. CDR3 region: CAIIRVSGLGTETQYF. The CDR3 nucleotides are TGTGCCATCATTCGGGTCTCGGGCCTCGGTACAGAGACCCAGTACTTC.